The 9 T cell receptor beta chains listed next were all sequenced from one sample in a study of T cells after yellow fever vaccination. TCRdb passed the 5' RACE reads through MiXCR, listing each CDR3 protein once. This sample has about 260,000 distinct CDR3 sequences, with 10% to 15% found just once. The specimen was CD4+ T cells sorted from PBMCs, collected 45 days after the yellow fever booster vaccination. All receptors come from a man aged 25-40 years who received the YFV17D yellow fever vaccine.

This clonotype has only a few counts. This chain connects TRBV30 to TRBJ2-7; D is undetermined. Germline-derived CDR1 and CDR2 are GTSNPN and SVGIG (reference sequence). There are 11 residues in the CDR3. V dropped 5 bases and J dropped 1 base, with 6 bases sitting between them. CDR3 nucleotides: TGTGCCTGGGCTACTTCCTACGAGCAGTACTTC. Translating gives CAWATSYEQYF.

This clonotype has more than one count but fewer than ten. The V call is TRBV12-3 or TRBV12-4, the J call TRBJ2-2; 7 bases map to TRBD1. J was trimmed by 3 bases and V by 6 bases; bases with no gene match: 7. The CDR3 extends over 15 amino acids. The CDR3 DNA is TGTGCCAGCAGACTAACAGGGGCCGACACCGGGGAGCTGTTTTTT. The encoded protein is CASRLTGADTGELFF.

This clonotype was counted only a few times. The rearrangement links TRBV12-3 or TRBV12-4 to TRBJ2-3; 7 bases align to TRBD2. The length of the CDR3 is 15 residues. V shed 5 bases, J shed 1 base, and the junction held 6 bases outside the gene matches. The CDR3 spells CASSPPSGGTDTQYF. The CDR3 bases are TGTGCCAGCAGTCCACCTAGCGGAGGCACAGATACGCAGTATTTT.

This clonotype was counted a few times. The rearrangement links TRBV5-1 to TRBJ1-1; 7 nucleotides line up with TRBD1. Trimming removed 5 bases from V and 3 bases from J; junction bases left unmatched: 10. The CDR3 runs to 15 residues. In germline, CDR1 is SGHRS, CDR2 YFSETQ. The CDR3 DNA sequence: TGCGCCAGCAGACATACAGGGGTGGGAGACACTGAAGCTTTCTTT. It codes for CASRHTGVGDTEAFF.

The rearrangement joins TRBV6-1 to TRBJ1-6; perhaps TRBD1 as D (5 bases). V was shortened by 5 bases and J by 7 bases, with 18 bases between the two germline ends. The length of the CDR3 is 16 residues. CDR1 MNHNS and CDR2 SASEGT come from the germline V gene. DNA of the CDR3: TGTGCCAGCAGTCGGGACCTGAGCACCATGAATTCACCCCTCCACTTT. Residues: CASSRDLSTMNSPLHF.

This chain joins TRBV9 and TRBJ2-3; 8 bases map to TRBD2. CDR3 length: 16 amino acids. The germline gives CDR1 SGDLS, CDR2 YYNGEE. With V trimmed by 2 bases and J by 1 base, 6 bases remained unmatched. The CDR3 spells CASSVGLGVGTDTQYF. CDR3 nucleotides: TGTGCCAGCAGCGTGGGACTAGGGGTTGGCACAGATACGCAGTATTTT.

This clonotype was observed a few times. The chain has TRBV25-1 and TRBJ2-7; no clear D. Germline CDR1 and CDR2: MGHDK and SYGVNS. There are 14 residues in the CDR3. Trimming took off 3 bases at V and 5 bases at J, with 14 bases between the two ends. In nucleotides, the CDR3 is TGTGCCAGCAGTGACGCGCCTCTTGGTAACGAGCAGTACTTC. Encoded protein: CASSDAPLGNEQYF.

This clonotype was counted only a few times. This chain links TRBV2 with TRBJ2-5; 12 nucleotides agree with TRBD2. Trimming at V came to 6 bases and at J to 4 bases, leaving 6 bases not matched to a gene. The CDR3 is 15 amino acids. CDR1 is SNHLY and CDR2 is FYNNEI in the germline V gene. CDR3 DNA sequence: TGTGCCAGCAGCTGGCTAGCGGGAGGGGGAGAGACCCAGTACTTC. As protein: CASSWLAGGGETQYF. Based on the CDR3 plus reference TRBV2 and TRBJ2-5, the full variable domain is EPEVTQTPSHQVTQMGQEVILRCVPISNHLYFYWYRQILGQKVEFLVSFYNNEISEKSEIFDDQFSVERPDGSNFTLKIRSTKLEDSAMYFCASSWLAGGGETQYFGPGTRLLVL.

This clonotype has just a few counts. V is TRBV12-3 or TRBV12-4 and J is TRBJ2-2; D gene ambiguous. This CDR3 comprises 12 residues. Trimming took off 3 bases at V and 5 bases at J, with 4 bases between the two ends. The CDR3 here is CASSFLTGELFF. For the CDR3, the DNA is TGTGCCAGCAGTTTTCTAACCGGGGAGCTGTTTTTT.